This TCR beta chain appears in the sequencing data of a study of beta chain features in type 1 diabetes. Study at large: Sorted cells, 107,917,701 in number, were examined across all samples.

The CDR3 loop spans 16 amino acids. Per germline, CDR1 SGHDN and CDR2 FVKESK. The study reverse transcribed the entire isolated RNA, so it sequenced expressed TCRB transcripts. Read counts averaged approximately 3.5 million for samples of naive, central memory and regulatory T cells. Produced via immunoSEQ multiplex PCR; TCRdb's table is partial and in-frame only. This sample has 150,000 to 190,000 clones; roughly 10% occur once, and the top ten carry over 2%. Remarks on this clone: This likely reflects a read error, since a far larger clone is one base away.

Using CD45RO/CCR7/CD25/CD127/CD95/CD27, CD4+ naive, central memory, regulatory and stem cell-like memory cells were sorted. Sorting produced populations that all topped 95% purity. The V and J genes are TRBV14 and TRBJ2-2; 11 bases line up with TRBD2. The sequencing sample was made of central memory CD4+ T cells from blood. The receptor was derived from a man aged 18 to 30 in good health. CDR3 bases: TGTGCCAGCAGCCTCCAGACTAGCGGGAACACCGGGGAGCTGGTTTTT. Residues: CASSLQTSGNTGELVF.